The 21 T cell receptor beta chains below come from one sample, sequenced in a study of control samples from healthy donors and cancer patients. Produced via immunoSEQ multiplex PCR; TCRdb's table is partial and in-frame only. This table has 110,000 to 150,000 clones, under 90% appearing once. The source material was blood. The receptors stem from a man aged 25 to 45 in good health.

The chain recombines TRBV7-3 with TRBJ2-5; 7 positions agree with TRBD1. This CDR3 comprises 15 residues. V trimming: 3 bases; J trimming: 2 bases; junction bases outside the gene matches: 6. CDR1 and CDR2 from the germline V gene are SGHTA and FQGTGA. For the CDR3, the DNA is TGTGCCAGCAGCTTCTTCGGGACAGAACAAGAGACCCAGTACTTC. This translates into CASSFFGTEQETQYF.

This clone was recorded only once. CDR3: CASSLQDRGHNYGYTF. The CDR3 DNA follows: TGTGCCAGTAGTCTTCAGGACAGGGGGCACAACTATGGCTACACCTTC. The chain employs TRBV19 and TRBJ1-2, with TRBD1 identical over 11 bases. Germline-derived CDR1 and CDR2 are LNHDA and SQIVND (reference sequence). CDR3 size: 16 residues. The V gene end was trimmed by 5 bases and the J gene end by 2 bases; junction bases not matched to a gene: 7.

The rearrangement uses TRBV11-2 and TRBJ2-3, with D possibly being TRBD1 (5 bases). Trimming left V 4 bases short and J 6 bases short, with 11 bases between. The V gene's germline CDR1 is SGHAT and CDR2 FQNNGV. This CDR3 spans 13 amino acids. The CDR3 sequence is CASSSSGLDTQYF. CDR3 sequence (DNA): TGTGCCAGCAGCTCCTCAGGGTTGGATACGCAGTATTTT.

This chain links TRBV19 with TRBJ2-3, with D possibly matching TRBD2 (6 bases). Germline CDR1 is LNHDA and CDR2 is SQIVND (reference sequence). The CDR3 is made up of 10 amino acids. Trimming took off 11 bases at V and 7 bases at J, with 10 bases between the two ends. Written as DNA, the CDR3 is TGTGCCGGGAGGCATAATACGCAGTATTTT. Encoded protein: CAGRHNTQYF. Full variable domain (missing parts from reference TRBV19 and TRBJ2-3): DGGITQSPKYLFRKEGQNVTLSCEQNLNHDAMYWYRQDPGQGLRLIYYSQIVNDFQKGDIAEGYSVSREKKESFPLTVTSAQKNPTAFYLCAGRHNTQYFGPGTRLTVL.

V usage is TRBV6-1 and J usage is TRBJ1-4; D might be TRBD1 (5 bases). The CDR3 sequence is 14 residues long. The V end was cut by 3 bases, the J end by 7 bases, with 12 bases between. Germline values: CDR1 MNHNS, CDR2 SASEGT. The CDR3 nucleotides are TGTGCCAGCAGTGACACAGGTGCGGTTGAAAAACTGTTTTTT. Translation: CASSDTGAVEKLFF.

This chain links TRBV9 with TRBJ1-3, with a weak D call TRBD1 (6 bases). The CDR3 runs to 21 residues. Trimming took off 3 bases at V and 1 base at J, with 29 bases between the two ends. Germline assignment: CDR1 SGDLS and CDR2 YYNGEE. The CDR3 reads CASSGGLHNQREGLSGNTIYF. DNA for the CDR3: TGTGCCAGCAGCGGGGGGCTTCACAACCAACGTGAGGGCCTTTCTGGAAACACCATATATTTT.

The rearrangement joins TRBV10-3 to TRBJ2-3, with D tentatively TRBD1 or TRBD2 (6 bases each). CDR1 is ENHRY and CDR2 is SYGVKD in the germline V gene. V lost 0 bases and J 3 bases, leaving 16 bases between the germline ends. This CDR3 spans 17 amino acids. In DNA form, the CDR3 reads TGTGCCATCAGTGAGTCGGTTGGGGGGCTAGAGACAGATACGCAGTATTTT. This translates into CAISESVGGLETDTQYF.

This rearrangement joins TRBV24-1 to TRBJ1-2; D not certain. The CDR3 length is 13 residues. With 5 bases removed from V and 2 bases from J, the gap between germline ends came to 8 bases. Germline lookup yields CDR1 KGHDR and CDR2 SFDVKD. The CDR3 DNA is TGTGCCACCAGTGGAACAGAAAACTATGGCTACACCTTC. Translating it yields CATSGTENYGYTF.

This chain connects TRBV4-1 to TRBJ1-1; D unresolved. V was pared by 1 base and J by 3 bases, with 12 bases between. CDR3 length: 15 amino acids. Germline V lookup: CDR1 MGHRA, CDR2 YSYEKL. The CDR3 spells CASSQVDPKDTEAFF. In DNA form, the CDR3 reads TGCGCCAGCAGCCAAGTAGATCCTAAGGACACTGAAGCTTTCTTT.

The V gene is TRBV24-1, the J gene TRBJ1-2; 12 bases fit TRBD1. Germline V CDR1 and CDR2: KGHDR, SFDVKD. The CDR3 is 15 residues long. J was trimmed by 8 bases and V by 4 bases; bases with no gene match: 7. CDR3 DNA sequence: TGTGCCACCAGTGAGCCGGGACAGGGGGCGGCCGGCTACACCTTC. It encodes CATSEPGQGAAGYTF.

The chain employs TRBV6-2 or TRBV6-3 and TRBJ2-3, with D possibly matching TRBD2 (6 bases). Germline V gene lookup returns CDR1 MNHEY and CDR2 SVGEGT. The V end was cut by 2 bases, the J end by 6 bases, with 18 bases between. The CDR3 has 16 amino acids. CDR3 coding DNA: TGTGCCAGCAGTTACACCGTCCGGGAGTATGAGGATACGCAGTATTTT. It encodes CASSYTVREYEDTQYF.

V is TRBV14 and J is TRBJ2-7, with D tentatively TRBD2 (5 bases). V was shortened by 0 bases and J by 3 bases, with 12 bases between the two germline ends. Per germline, CDR1 SGHDN and CDR2 FVKESK. This CDR3 comprises 15 residues. In DNA, the CDR3 is TGTGCCAGCAGCCAAGATCGTAATAGCGACTACGAGCAGTACTTC. Translation: CASSQDRNSDYEQYF.

This clone came up once. Compared with germline, one end of the junction differs, possibly owing to a read error. V usage is TRBV2 and J usage is TRBJ2-7, with 7 bases that match TRBD2. This CDR3 has 14 amino acids. Germline CDR1 reads SNHLY; CDR2 reads FYNNEI. The CDR3 protein is CASSADGGTYEQYF. The CDR3 DNA is TGTGCCAGTAGTGCCGACGGGGGGACTTACGAGCAGTACTTC.

The chain carries TRBV5-5 and TRBJ2-7; D might be TRBD1 (6 bases). The CDR3 runs 15 residues. The V end lost 0 bases, the J end lost 0 bases, and 10 bases lay between the germline ends. The germline V gene encodes CDR1 SGHKS and CDR2 YYEKEE (reference sequence). CDR3 loop: CASSLGQAYSYEQYF. CDR3 in DNA: TGTGCCAGCAGCTTGGGACAGGCCTACTCCTACGAGCAGTACTTC.

This sequence joins TRBV3-1 (or the pseudogene TRBV3-2) and TRBJ1-3; 7 bases agree with TRBD1. This CDR3 has 14 amino acids. Trimming took 3 bases from V and 5 from J; bases not matched to a gene: 4. Germline lookup yields CDR1 LGHDT and CDR2 YNNKEL (reference sequence). CDR3 DNA sequence: TGTGCCAGCAGCCAGACAGGGAGGCGAAACACCATATATTTT. Protein product: CASSQTGRRNTIYF.

This sequence joins TRBV5-1 and TRBJ2-1; maybe TRBD1 (5 bases). Between the trimmed V and J ends, which lost 2 bases and 4 bases, there was a span of 13 bases. This CDR3 has 15 residues. Germline V gene lookup returns CDR1 SGHRS and CDR2 YFSETQ. The CDR3 protein is CASSLARVGYNEQFF. The CDR3 DNA is TGCGCCAGCAGCTTAGCCAGGGTGGGGTACAATGAGCAGTTCTTC.

CDR3 region: CASSLRQAEQFF. Written as DNA, the CDR3 is TGTGCCAGTAGTCTCAGACAGGCAGAGCAGTTCTTC. The V and J genes are TRBV19 and TRBJ2-1; maybe TRBD1 (6 bases). Germline-derived CDR1 and CDR2 are LNHDA and SQIVND (reference sequence). CDR3 length equals 12 residues. V was shortened by 5 bases and J by 10 bases, with 12 bases between the two germline ends.

The V call is TRBV19, the J call TRBJ2-7; a possible D gene is TRBD1 (6 bases). The ends were cut back, 3 bases at V and 5 bases at J, with 17 bases in the middle. Germline CDR1 reads LNHDA; CDR2 reads SQIVND (reference sequence). The CDR3 contains 15 residues. CDR3 DNA: TGTGCCAGTAGTATTAGTAGGGGGATGCGGGACGAGCAGTACTTC. This codes for CASSISRGMRDEQYF.

This sequence joins TRBV12-3 or TRBV12-4 and TRBJ2-7, with D possibly matching TRBD2 (7 bases). Trimming cost V 7 bases and J 5 bases, with 15 bases left between them. The CDR3 is made up of 13 amino acids. The CDR3 spells CASTLGGVNEQYF. The CDR3 DNA is TGTGCCAGCACACTAGGGGGGGTGAACGAGCAGTACTTC.

This rearrangement joins TRBV9 to TRBJ2-5; weak D call: TRBD1 (6 bases). The CDR3 covers 14 residues. V was cut by 4 bases and J by 3 bases, with 13 bases left in between. Looked up from germline, CDR1 is SGDLS and CDR2 is YYNGEE. The CDR3 coding sequence is TGTGCCAGCAGCAAAACCCCAGGGGAAGAGACCCAGTACTTC. The encoded protein is CASSKTPGEETQYF.

CDR3 protein: CSASRGAYEQYF. In DNA, the CDR3 is TGCAGTGCTAGTAGGGGGGCTTACGAGCAGTACTTC. V is TRBV20-1 and J is TRBJ2-7, with D perhaps being TRBD1 or TRBD2 (6 bases each). This CDR3 comprises 12 residues. Trimming removed 3 bases at V and 4 bases at J, with 10 bases between. The germline CDR1 and CDR2 sequences are DFQATT and SNEGSKA (reference sequence).